Listed here are 3 T cell receptor beta chains from one sample, sequenced in a study of blood T cell repertoires in COVID-19. The protocol was immunoSEQ multiplex PCR, while the TCRdb copy is restricted to in-frame clones and leaves out a portion. The sample records some 61,000 clones, about 89% being singletons. The sequencing sample was made of peripheral blood. The source is a man in his sixties with acute or convalescent COVID-19.

The V gene is TRBV2, the J gene TRBJ1-2; the D gene is possibly TRBD1 (5 bases). The germline V gene encodes CDR1 SNHLY and CDR2 FYNNEI. V was pared by 7 bases and J by 4 bases, with 7 bases between. The CDR3 covers 11 residues. As DNA, the CDR3 is TGTGCCAGCACTACAGGCTATGGCTACACCTTC. Translated: CASTTGYGYTF.

The rearrangement joins TRBV9 to TRBJ1-2; 7 bases are shared with TRBD1. V shed 3 bases and J 5 bases; nucleotides not matched to a gene: 10. The germline CDR1 and CDR2 sequences are SGDLS and YYNGEE. The CDR3 runs to 15 residues. The CDR3, as DNA: TGTGCCAGCAGCGCACAGGGGTCAAACCTGTATGGCTACACCTTC. Encoded protein: CASSAQGSNLYGYTF. The full variable domain, in which reference TRBV9 and TRBJ1-2 provide the parts outside the CDR3, is DSGVTQTPKHLITATGQRVTLRCSPRSGDLSVYWYQQSLDQGLQFLIQYYNGEERAKGNILERFSAQQFPDLHSELNLSSLELGDSALYFCASSAQGSNLYGYTFGSGTRLTVV.

The V and J genes are TRBV2 and TRBJ1-4, with D maybe TRBD1 (6 bases). V was shortened by 4 bases and J by 8 bases, with 14 bases between the two germline ends. The CDR3 has 14 residues. CDR1 and CDR2 (germline): SNHLY, FYNNEI. CDR3 loop: CASSAGGAAEKLFF. DNA for the CDR3: TGTGCCAGCAGTGCTGGGGGGGCAGCAGAAAAACTGTTTTTT.